Detailed here is one T cell receptor beta chain. Authors' data handling: The authors estimated nucleated cell counts from reference gene primer amplification. Clones were sequenced by immunoSEQ multiplex PCR, and TCRdb holds only the in-frame ones, with some missing. The V and J calls and clone size were taken over from that table, and D and trimming were inferred from the DNA. The sample carries fewer than 130,000 clones, approximately 90% recorded once. These data are taken from a study of blood T cell repertoires in COVID-19. Study-level information: Italy, Spain and the United States were the sources of the convalescent and acute COVID-19 samples.

The CDR3 has 14 amino acids. The germline V gene has CDR1 SGHVS and CDR2 FNYEAQ. Deletions cut 5 bases from V and 2 bases from J, with 12 bases between. This receptor was identified in a woman over 75 with acute or convalescent COVID-19. Sequencing was performed on peripheral blood. The V gene is TRBV7-6, the J gene TRBJ2-5; the D gene is possibly TRBD2 (5 bases). CDR3 coding DNA: TGTGCCAGCAGCGAAAACACGGGACAAGAGACCCAGTACTTC. This sequence encodes CASSENTGQETQYF.